A single sample gave rise to the 32 T cell receptor beta chains below, sequenced in a study of control samples from healthy donors and cancer patients. Clones were read by immunoSEQ multiplex PCR, and TCRdb kept only the in-frame ones, dropping some. The sample has about 95,000 clones, roughly nine tenths seen once. Sequencing was carried out using blood. All receptors come from a woman between 65 and 79 years old in good health.

This clone was detected a few times. The chain employs TRBV5-6 and TRBJ2-5; 8 nucleotides match TRBD2. The V segment lost 3 bases and the J segment 12 bases; nucleotides outside the gene matches: 13. The CDR3 totals 14 residues. The germline V gene encodes CDR1 SGHDT and CDR2 YYEEEE. In DNA form, the CDR3 reads TGTGCCAGCAGCTCCCCGGGAGGGCAAATATCGGAGTACTTC. It encodes CASSSPGGQISEYF.

In its sample, this clone was seen once. The chain carries TRBV20-1 and TRBJ2-7; the D is unclear. Between the trimmed V and J ends, which lost 3 bases and 0 bases, there was a span of 12 bases. The germline V gene has CDR1 DFQATT and CDR2 SNEGSKA (reference sequence). The CDR3 has 14 amino acids. CDR3: CSASLGITSYEQYF. The CDR3 DNA sequence: TGCAGTGCTAGTTTAGGCATCACCTCCTACGAGCAGTACTTC.

V and J are TRBV5-6 and TRBJ1-6, with 7 nucleotides matching TRBD1. Germline V gene lookup returns CDR1 SGHDT and CDR2 YYEEEE. The CDR3 is 14 amino acids. The ends lost 0 bases at V and 9 bases at J; junction bases unmatched: 3. CDR3 in DNA: TGTGCCAGCAGCTTGGCTGGGGACAGTTCACCCCTCCACTTT. This encodes CASSLAGDSSPLHF.

This clone was detected only once. The chain recombines TRBV30 with TRBJ1-6; D is unresolved. CDR3 size: 13 residues. CDR1 and CDR2 (germline): GTSNPN, SVGIG (reference sequence). V was cut by 1 base and J by 7 bases, with 8 bases left in between. CDR3 amino acids: CAWSENSNSPLHF. The DNA of the CDR3 is TGTGCCTGGAGTGAAAACAGCAATTCACCCCTCCACTTT.

To note about this clone: The identical CDR3 is also encoded by other nucleotide sequences in the sample. The J gene is TRBJ1-3, the V gene TRBV20-1; D uncertain. Germline CDR1 and CDR2: DFQATT and SNEGSKA (reference sequence). Between the trimmed V and J ends, which lost 1 base and 4 bases, there was a span of 2 bases. The CDR3 has 11 amino acids. CDR3 coding DNA: TGCAGTGCTAGAGGAGGAAACACCATATATTTT. Its translation: CSARGGNTIYF.

The V gene is TRBV7-2, the J gene TRBJ1-2; no firm D call. CDR1 is SGHTA, CDR2 FQGNSA, per germline. The CDR3 extends over 14 amino acids. With 3 bases removed from V and 5 bases from J, the gap between germline ends came to 13 bases. CDR3 protein: CASSFRASEYGYTF. For the CDR3, the DNA is TGTGCCAGCAGCTTTAGGGCTAGTGAATATGGCTACACCTTC.

The V call is TRBV15, the J call TRBJ1-2; tentatively, D is TRBD1 (6 bases). The V end was cut by 1 base, the J end by 6 bases, with 15 bases between. Germline V gives CDR1 LNHNV, CDR2 YYDKDF (reference sequence). The CDR3 contains 15 residues. The CDR3 protein is CATSRGLGGEDGYTF. The CDR3 DNA is TGTGCCACCAGCAGAGGTCTCGGGGGCGAAGATGGCTACACCTTC.

The V call is TRBV4-1, the J call TRBJ1-1; D is unresolved. The V end was cut by 3 bases, the J end by 0 bases, with 11 bases between. This CDR3 spans 15 amino acids. Germline loops: CDR1 MGHRA, CDR2 YSYEKL. CDR3 bases: TGCGCCAGCAGCCATGGGTCCAGAATGAACACTGAAGCTTTCTTT. Protein sequence: CASSHGSRMNTEAFF.

This clone was counted once. V is TRBV3-1 (or the pseudogene TRBV3-2) and J is TRBJ2-7; D tentatively fits TRBD1 or TRBD2 (5 bases each). Germline assignment: CDR1 LGHDT and CDR2 YNNKEL (reference sequence). Trimming cost V 2 bases and J 3 bases, with 11 bases left between them. The CDR3 consists of 14 residues. CDR3 coding DNA: TGTGCCAGCAGCCAACAGGGTGGAGGCTACGAGCAGTACTTC. It encodes CASSQQGGGYEQYF.

This chain joins TRBV27 and TRBJ1-2, with 7 positions matching TRBD1. Germline CDR1 MNHEY, CDR2 SMNVEV (reference sequence). The CDR3 runs 19 residues. With 2 bases clipped from V and 8 bases from J, the junction kept 23 bases outside the gene matches. This chain's CDR3 is CASSLGLRPRTGDQVGYTF. The CDR3 region has the DNA TGTGCCAGCAGTTTAGGCCTGAGACCTCGGACAGGTGATCAGGTCGGCTACACCTTC.

The chain combines TRBV30 with TRBJ1-4, with D uncertain. Germline assignment: CDR1 GTSNPN and CDR2 SVGIG (reference sequence). The CDR3 runs to 15 residues. Trimming left V 1 base short and J 0 bases short, with 9 bases between. DNA for the CDR3: TGTGCCTGGAGTGGAGGACTTGCAACTAATGAAAAACTGTTTTTT. Encoded protein: CAWSGGLATNEKLFF. The variable domain in full, completed from reference TRBV30 and TRBJ1-4, reads SQTIHQWPATLVQPVGSPLSLECTVEGTSNPNLYWYRQAAGRGLQLLFYSVGIGQISSEVPQNLSASRPQDRQFILSSKKLLLSDSGFYLCAWSGGLATNEKLFFGSGTQLSVL.

The chain carries TRBV12-3 or TRBV12-4 and TRBJ1-2; tentative D call: TRBD1 (6 bases). The CDR3 contains 13 residues. V lost 1 base, J lost 8 bases, and 11 bases lay in between. CDR3 coding DNA: TGTGCCAGCAGTTTAGGTCAGGGGTACGGCTACACCTTC. It is translated as CASSLGQGYGYTF.

The chain links TRBV7-2 to TRBJ1-1; tentative D call: TRBD1 (5 bases). This CDR3 has 12 amino acids. Germline values: CDR1 SGHTA, CDR2 FQGNSA. Trimming stripped 1 base from V and 11 bases from J, with 11 bases between. CDR3 DNA: TGTGCCAGCAGCTTAGATCGGGGGGGGGCTTTCTTT. This translates into CASSLDRGGAFF.

V is TRBV11-2 and J is TRBJ2-3; 9 positions agree with TRBD2. The V and J ends lost 5 bases and 4 bases, in that order; junction bases with no gene match: 13. The CDR3 extends over 17 amino acids. Germline CDR1 SGHAT, CDR2 FQNNGV. CDR3 nucleotides: TGTGCCAGCAGCCCCCAAGGACTAGCGCCTAGGGCAGATACGCAGTATTTT. It is translated as CASSPQGLAPRADTQYF.

The chain carries TRBV10-3 and TRBJ1-2; 10 bases are shared with TRBD1. V lost 9 bases, J lost 6 bases, and 7 bases stayed unmatched. This CDR3 region has 13 residues. Germline loops: CDR1 ENHRY, CDR2 SYGVKD. The CDR3 loop is CAIRQGAVDGYTF. The DNA of the CDR3 is TGTGCCATTAGACAGGGGGCTGTTGATGGCTACACCTTC.

The chain uses TRBV5-1 and TRBJ2-3; no definite D call. This CDR3 region has 15 residues. Germline V lookup: CDR1 SGHRS, CDR2 YFSETQ. Trimming stripped 0 bases from V and 6 bases from J, with 14 bases between. The CDR3 loop is CASSLASGGPDTQYF. The CDR3 DNA is TGCGCCAGCAGCTTGGCCTCGGGCGGCCCGGATACGCAGTATTTT.

The chain links TRBV5-4 to TRBJ2-7; 10 bases are shared with TRBD1. The CDR3 contains 16 residues. Germline V gene data show CDR1 as SGHNT and CDR2 as YYREEE (reference sequence). After removal of 0 bases from V and 3 bases from J, the junction contained 6 bases not matched to a gene. CDR3 in DNA: TGTGCCAGCAGCTTGGGGGCGACAGGGGGCAGCTACGAGCAGTACTTC. This codes for CASSLGATGGSYEQYF.

Here the CDR3 reads CASSPPVGLGEAFF. CDR3 bases: TGTGCCAGCAGCCCTCCGGTGGGCCTTGGTGAAGCTTTCTTT. This chain links TRBV6-6 with TRBJ1-1; D gene ambiguous. V lost 6 bases and J 7 bases, leaving 18 bases between the germline ends. Germline CDR1 reads MNHNY; CDR2 reads SVGAGI (reference sequence). This CDR3 comprises 14 residues.

V gene TRBV6-1 combines with J gene TRBJ1-5; weak D call: TRBD1 (5 bases). From germline, CDR1 is MNHNS and CDR2 SASEGT. V shed 0 bases and J shed 5 bases, with 11 bases lying between them. The CDR3 has 15 amino acids. CDR3 coding DNA: TGTGCCAGCAGTGAAGCTGGCGGGGCCGATCAGCCCCAGCATTTT. Translating gives CASSEAGGADQPQHF.

V is TRBV19 and J is TRBJ1-1; D uncertain. The CDR3 runs to 13 residues. The germline gives CDR1 LNHDA, CDR2 SQIVND (reference sequence). The V end was cut by 6 bases, the J end by 7 bases, with 15 bases between. The CDR3 DNA sequence: TGTGCCAGTAGCCGTGATAGCGAAGATGAAGCTTTCTTT. Translated: CASSRDSEDEAFF.

This chain connects TRBV6-2 or TRBV6-3 to TRBJ2-7; D is perhaps TRBD1 (5 bases). Between the trimmed V and J ends, which lost 5 bases and 3 bases, there was a span of 14 bases. The CDR3 extends over 14 amino acids. Germline loops: CDR1 MNHEY, CDR2 SVGEGT. This chain's CDR3 is CASSGRRGSYEQYF. The CDR3 bases are TGTGCCAGCAGTGGGCGTAGGGGCAGCTACGAGCAGTACTTC.

The chain uses TRBV18 and TRBJ2-3; D may be TRBD2 (6 bases). Trimming took off 6 bases at V and 2 bases at J, with 21 bases between the two ends. The CDR3 is 17 residues long. Germline V gene lookup returns CDR1 KGHSH and CDR2 LQKENI. The CDR3 nucleotides read TGTGCCAGCTCGGCGGGGTTCGAGGCCTTAGACACAGATACGCAGTATTTT. Translated: CASSAGFEALDTDTQYF. Filled out from reference TRBV18 and TRBJ2-3, the complete variable domain reads NAGVMQNPRHLVRRRGQEARLRCSPMKGHSHVYWYRQLPEEGLKFMVYLQKENIIDESGMPKERFSAEFPKEGPSILRIQQVVRGDSAAYFCASSAGFEALDTDTQYFGPGTRLTVL.

V and J are TRBV24-1 and TRBJ1-2; 7 bases agree with TRBD1. V dropped 6 bases and J dropped 8; count of bases not matched to a gene: 5. The CDR3 consists of 12 residues. The germline gives CDR1 KGHDR, CDR2 SFDVKD. The DNA of the CDR3 is TGTGCCACCAGTCAAGGGGGCGGAGGCTACACCTTC. It translates to CATSQGGGGYTF.

The chain joins TRBV7-9 to TRBJ1-1; tentatively, D is TRBD1 (5 bases). Germline lookup yields CDR1 SEHNR and CDR2 FQNEAQ (reference sequence). V shed 1 base and J shed 4 bases, with 10 bases lying between them. The CDR3 totals 14 residues. The CDR3 is CASSLEGQFTEAFF. The CDR3 DNA is TGTGCCAGCAGCTTAGAGGGGCAGTTCACTGAAGCTTTCTTT.

This sequence joins TRBV15 and TRBJ1-1, with D unclear. CDR1 and CDR2 from the germline V gene are LNHNV and YYDKDF (reference sequence). V was clipped by 0 bases and J by 3 bases, with 11 bases between them. The CDR3 covers 15 residues. The CDR3 is CATSRDKGWDTEAFF. In nucleotides, the CDR3 is TGTGCCACCAGCAGAGATAAAGGGTGGGACACTGAAGCTTTCTTT.

There are a few counts of this clone. The chain links TRBV5-5 to TRBJ1-1, with TRBD1 as a possible D gene (6 bases). The germline V gene has CDR1 SGHKS and CDR2 YYEKEE (reference sequence). The CDR3 spans 14 residues. V lost 2 bases and J lost 8, with 16 bases in between. The CDR3 nucleotides are TGTGCCAGCAGCTTCCGACAGGATATTCGCGAAGCTTTCTTT. This codes for CASSFRQDIREAFF. The variable domain in full, completed from reference TRBV5-5 and TRBJ1-1, reads DAGVTQSPTHLIKTRGQQVTLRCSPISGHKSVSWYQQVLGQGPQFIFQYYEKEERGRGNFPDRFSARQFPNYSSELNVNALLLGDSALYLCASSFRQDIREAFFGQGTRLTVV.

The chain employs TRBV27 and TRBJ1-2, with D unclear. The germline CDR1 and CDR2 sequences are MNHEY and SMNVEV (reference sequence). The CDR3 consists of 13 residues. V was trimmed by 3 bases and J by 3 bases, leaving 8 bases between them. CDR3 nucleotides: TGTGCCAGCAGTTTCTCGCAGGACTATGGCTACACCTTC. Protein sequence: CASSFSQDYGYTF.

The sample holds a few counts of this clone. This sequence joins TRBV2 and TRBJ2-7, with TRBD1 matching over 7 bases. Per germline, CDR1 SNHLY and CDR2 FYNNEI. With 7 bases clipped from V and 6 bases from J, the junction kept 12 bases outside the gene matches. The CDR3 runs 14 residues. The CDR3 protein is CASNWNRGTGEQYF. In nucleotides, the CDR3 is TGTGCCAGCAATTGGAACAGGGGAACAGGCGAGCAGTACTTC. The full variable domain, its missing parts supplied by reference TRBV2 and TRBJ2-7, is EPEVTQTPSHQVTQMGQEVILRCVPISNHLYFYWYRQILGQKVEFLVSFYNNEISEKSEIFDDQFSVERPDGSNFTLKIRSTKLEDSAMYFCASNWNRGTGEQYFGPGTRLTVT.

CDR3 amino acids: CASSQDHVRLGGYTF. The CDR3 DNA reads TGTGCCAGCAGCCAAGATCATGTACGTCTGGGAGGCTACACCTTC. The chain recombines TRBV14 with TRBJ1-2; no definite D call. Trimming pared 0 bases from V and 8 bases from J, leaving 16 bases between. The CDR3 runs 15 residues. CDR1 and CDR2 (germline): SGHDN, FVKESK.

V gene TRBV3-1 (or the pseudogene TRBV3-2) combines with J gene TRBJ1-2; D is undetermined. The germline gives CDR1 LGHDT, CDR2 YNNKEL (reference sequence). The CDR3 has 13 amino acids. The V and J ends lost 3 bases and 6 bases respectively, with 11 bases between them. In DNA form, the CDR3 reads TGTGCCAGCAGCCAGCAGACCCTAAATGGCTACACCTTC. This translates into CASSQQTLNGYTF.

This chain links TRBV5-1 with TRBJ2-5; 10 bases fit TRBD1. V lost 3 bases and J lost 5; bases outside the gene matches: 7. Germline CDR1 reads SGHRS; CDR2 reads YFSETQ. This CDR3 spans 15 amino acids. CDR3 loop: CASSSTGQGLETQYF. CDR3 coding DNA: TGCGCCAGCAGCTCTACGGGACAGGGGTTGGAGACCCAGTACTTC. Variable domain in full (rest from reference TRBV5-1 and TRBJ2-5): KAGVTQTPRYLIKTRGQQVTLSCSPISGHRSVSWYQQTPGQGLQFLFEYFSETQRNKGNFPGRFSGRQFSNSRSEMNVSTLELGDSALYLCASSSTGQGLETQYFGPGTRLLVL.

The V call is TRBV27, the J call TRBJ2-1; 14 bases map to TRBD2. Trimming at V came to 4 bases and at J to 4 bases, leaving 15 bases not matched to a gene. CDR1 and CDR2 (germline): MNHEY, SMNVEV (reference sequence). There are 20 residues in the CDR3. The CDR3 nucleotides are TGTGCCAGCAGTTCCCCGGGACAGGGAGGACTAGCGGGAGGATACAATGAGCAGTTCTTC. Its translation is CASSSPGQGGLAGGYNEQFF.